Judged by abundance, the clone carrying this TCR beta chain is large. These data come from a study of graft-versus-host responses after intestinal transplantation. From germline, CDR1 is MNHNS and CDR2 SASEGT. Trimming removed 5 bases from V and 5 bases from J; junction bases left unmatched: 9. CDR3 length equals 14 residues. Method: immunoSEQ multiplex PCR; TCRdb's copy keeps in-frame clones and lacks some. The data show about 6,800 clones, with 20% to 30% seen just once and approximately 4.9% held by the top ten. This chain connects TRBV6-1 to TRBJ2-7; 7 bases map to TRBD2. This specimen was alloreactive CD4+ T cells from a mixed lymphocyte reaction culture, taken before intestinal transplant. Stated subset: CFSE-low proliferating T cells sorted from roughly six-day pre-transplant mixed lymphocyte reaction (GvH or HvG direction). This clonotype was obtained from a human patient who received an intestinal transplant. The CDR3: CASSKGLGLDEQYF. The CDR3 nucleotides are TGTGCCAGCAGTAAAGGACTAGGTTTGGACGAGCAGTACTTC.